The 25 T cell receptor beta chains given below trace back to one sample, sequenced in a study of shared clonotypes between healthy human individuals. TCRdb keeps only in-frame clones here, not all; method: immunoSEQ multiplex PCR. Counted here are around 530,000 clones, around 78% occurring once; the ten biggest clones make up around 12%. Sample: PBMCs. The source of these receptors is a woman aged 40 to 55 in good health. Some clones in this sample may be carry-over from other donors' samples.

This clone was counted between two and nine times. The CDR3 DNA follows: TGTGCCTGGGGAAGACAGCAGAACACTGAAGCTTTCTTT. Translated: CAWGRQQNTEAFF. The chain combines TRBV30 with TRBJ1-1, with D maybe TRBD1 (5 bases). Trimming left V 5 bases short and J 1 base short, with 11 bases between. The CDR3 extends over 13 amino acids. From germline, CDR1 is GTSNPN and CDR2 SVGIG (reference sequence). The full variable domain, with the rest looked up from reference TRBV30 and TRBJ1-1, is SQTIHQWPATLVQPVGSPLSLECTVEGTSNPNLYWYRQAAGRGLQLLFYSVGIGQISSEVPQNLSASRPQDRQFILSSKKLLLSDSGFYLCAWGRQQNTEAFFGQGTRLTVV.

The chain employs TRBV18 and TRBJ2-7; maybe TRBD2 (5 bases). The germline CDR1 and CDR2 sequences are KGHSH and LQKENI. The V gene lost 8 bases and the J gene lost 5 bases, with 16 bases spanning the gap. CDR3 length: 13 amino acids. DNA for the CDR3: TGTGCCAGCCTAGACTACCTTGGCGACGAGCAGTACTTC. Translated, it gives CASLDYLGDEQYF.

The sample holds a few counts of this clone. The chain combines TRBV25-1 with TRBJ2-1; 11 nucleotides agree with TRBD1. CDR3 length equals 17 residues. V was pared by 1 base and J by 4 bases, with 6 bases of the junction left unmatched. Germline CDR1 and CDR2: MGHDK and SYGVNS. In DNA, the CDR3 is TGTGCCAGCAGTGAATGGCAGGGACAGGGGGAGTACAATGAGCAGTTCTTC. Its translation is CASSEWQGQGEYNEQFF.

This sequence joins TRBV7-2 and TRBJ2-7, with 9 bases lining up with TRBD2. The CDR3 runs 14 residues. Germline CDR1 is SGHTA and CDR2 is FQGNSA. V gave up 5 bases and J gave up 6 bases; unmatched junction bases: 8. The CDR3 reads CASSVGLAQGEQYF. The CDR3, as DNA: TGTGCCAGCAGCGTGGGACTAGCTCAAGGCGAGCAGTACTTC.

The V gene is TRBV9, the J gene TRBJ2-2; D not certain. The CDR3 spans 13 residues. V was trimmed by 6 bases and J by 5 bases, leaving 11 bases between them. From germline, CDR1 is SGDLS and CDR2 YYNGEE. CDR3 bases: TGTGCCAGCACCAAATCTGGAACCGGGGAGCTGTTTTTT. Protein sequence: CASTKSGTGELFF.

This clone was seen a handful of times. Other nucleotide sequences from this sample produce the same CDR3. This chain links TRBV9 with TRBJ1-1; tentatively, D is TRBD1 (5 bases). Looked up from germline, CDR1 is SGDLS and CDR2 is YYNGEE. The V gene lost 0 bases and the J gene lost 5 bases, with 8 bases spanning the gap. The CDR3 runs 13 residues. The CDR3 DNA reads TGTGCCAGCAGCGTAGGGTCAGGGACTGAAGCTTTCTTT. This codes for CASSVGSGTEAFF.

The gene calls are TRBV7-3 and TRBJ2-6; the D is unclear. CDR1 and CDR2 (germline): SGHTA, FQGTGA. V shed 2 bases and J shed 3 bases, with 11 bases lying between them. This CDR3 has 16 residues. The CDR3 reads CASSLVFGFGANVLTF. In DNA form, the CDR3 reads TGTGCCAGCAGCTTAGTGTTTGGGTTTGGGGCCAACGTCCTGACTTTC.

The chain recombines TRBV15 with TRBJ2-3; 13 bases are a match to TRBD2. Germline CDR1 LNHNV, CDR2 YYDKDF (reference sequence). The junction had 9 bases not matched to a gene; V was cut back by 2 bases and J by 10 bases. The CDR3 totals 16 residues. CDR3 nucleotide sequence: TGTGCCACCAGCAGAACCGGGACTAGCGGGACACGAGCGCAGTATTTT. This sequence encodes CATSRTGTSGTRAQYF.

The CDR3 here is CASSYSTGLAYEQYF. The CDR3 DNA reads TGTGCCAGCAGTTACTCGACGGGACTAGCCTACGAGCAGTACTTC. The chain has TRBV6-5 and TRBJ2-7; 8 bases map to TRBD2. The germline V gene has CDR1 MNHEY and CDR2 SVGAGI. The CDR3 has 15 residues. V lost 0 bases, J lost 2 bases, and 3 bases stayed unmatched.

The J gene is TRBJ2-7, the V gene TRBV19; TRBD2 matches at 8 bases. With V trimmed by 3 bases and J by 3 bases, 4 bases remained unmatched. Germline loops: CDR1 LNHDA, CDR2 SQIVND (reference sequence). The CDR3 loop spans 14 amino acids. The DNA of the CDR3 is TGTGCCAGTAGTATCTCGGGAGGGGACTACGAGCAGTACTTC. Residues: CASSISGGDYEQYF. Variable domain in full (rest from reference TRBV19 and TRBJ2-7): DGGITQSPKYLFRKEGQNVTLSCEQNLNHDAMYWYRQDPGQGLRLIYYSQIVNDFQKGDIAEGYSVSREKKESFPLTVTSAQKNPTAFYLCASSISGGDYEQYFGPGTRLTVT.

Regarding this clone: A much more abundant neighbour one base away suggests this may be a read error. This chain connects TRBV28 to TRBJ2-7, with 10 bases matching TRBD1. Germline CDR1 reads MDHEN; CDR2 reads SYDVKM. CDR3 length: 13 residues. Trimming at V came to 7 bases and at J to 2 bases, leaving 2 bases not matched to a gene. The CDR3 spells CASIGTGAYEQYF. The CDR3 DNA sequence: TGTGCCAGCATCGGGACAGGGGCCTACGAGCAGTACTTC.

V usage is TRBV6-1 and J usage is TRBJ1-5; D remains ambiguous. Trimming stripped 2 bases from V and 0 bases from J, with 11 bases between. The CDR3 extends over 16 amino acids. Germline V gene data show CDR1 as MNHNS and CDR2 as SASEGT. CDR3 sequence reads: CASSELAGYSNQPQHF. The CDR3 bases are TGTGCCAGCAGTGAATTGGCAGGCTATAGCAATCAGCCCCAGCATTTT.

In DNA form, the CDR3 reads TGTGCCAGCAGCTTATTTGGGGGCTCGAACACTGAAGCTTTCTTT. Its translation: CASSLFGGSNTEAFF. V usage is TRBV7-3 and J usage is TRBJ1-1, with D possibly being TRBD1 (6 bases). The germline V gene has CDR1 SGHTA and CDR2 FQGTGA. Trimming pared 2 bases from V and 1 base from J, leaving 11 bases between. There are 15 residues in the CDR3.

The genes are TRBV18 and TRBJ1-1, with D tentatively TRBD1 (5 bases). Germline CDR1 and CDR2: KGHSH and LQKENI. V was shortened by 5 bases and J by 1 base, with 8 bases between the two germline ends. CDR3 size: 13 residues. DNA of the CDR3: TGTGCCAGCTCAACGGACAAGAACACTGAAGCTTTCTTT. This sequence encodes CASSTDKNTEAFF.

In the case of this clone: A read error is possible here, since a much larger clone lies one base away. The chain carries TRBV4-2 and TRBJ1-1; TRBD1 is a possible D gene (6 bases). The CDR3 runs 14 residues. CDR1 is LGHNA and CDR2 is YNFKEQ in the germline V gene. The V and J ends lost 1 base and 8 bases respectively, with 14 bases between them. This CDR3 reads CASSQGVTGREAFF. The CDR3 bases are TGTGCCAGCAGCCAAGGAGTCACAGGGAGGGAAGCTTTCTTT.

The chain couples TRBV19 to TRBJ2-7; 9 bases agree with TRBD2. Germline-derived CDR1 and CDR2 are LNHDA and SQIVND (reference sequence). With 6 bases clipped from V and 0 bases from J, the junction kept 15 bases outside the gene matches. This CDR3 has 18 amino acids. This chain's CDR3 is CASRGPGLASTSSYEQYF. CDR3 nucleotides: TGTGCCAGTAGAGGACCGGGACTAGCCTCCACTTCCTCCTACGAGCAGTACTTC.

This clone was seen more than once but under ten times. The chain carries TRBV28 and TRBJ1-2; no reliable D call. The CDR3 contains 11 residues. CDR1 MDHEN and CDR2 SYDVKM come from the germline V gene. Trimming stripped 6 bases from V and 7 bases from J, with 9 bases between. The CDR3 bases are TGTGCCAGCAGGTCGGAGGGTGGCTACACCTTC. Amino acid sequence: CASRSEGGYTF.

The V call is TRBV19, the J call TRBJ2-7; 8 positions agree with TRBD1. Germline CDR1 LNHDA, CDR2 SQIVND (reference sequence). V was pared by 5 bases and J by 6 bases, with 9 bases of the junction left unmatched. The length of the CDR3 is 14 residues. The CDR3 DNA reads TGTGCCAGTAGTCCCGATTGGACAGGGTCCGAGCAGTACTTC. Its protein product is CASSPDWTGSEQYF. The full variable domain, completed using reference TRBV19 and TRBJ2-7, is DGGITQSPKYLFRKEGQNVTLSCEQNLNHDAMYWYRQDPGQGLRLIYYSQIVNDFQKGDIAEGYSVSREKKESFPLTVTSAQKNPTAFYLCASSPDWTGSEQYFGPGTRLTVT.

This clone appeared once. The chain is built from TRBV6-1 and TRBJ2-7; D remains unclear. V was clipped by 7 bases and J by 3 bases, with 19 bases between them. CDR1 is MNHNS and CDR2 is SASEGT in the germline V gene. The CDR3 is 15 amino acids. The CDR3 DNA is TGTGCCAGCACCCCCACTGGCCTATTTTACTACGAGCAGTACTTC. Residues: CASTPTGLFYYEQYF.

This clone was observed a single time. This chain connects TRBV7-3 to TRBJ2-2; D call uncertain. The V end was cut by 4 bases, the J end by 7 bases, with 13 bases between. There are 14 residues in the CDR3. Germline V CDR1 and CDR2: SGHTA, FQGTGA. The CDR3 nucleotides are TGTGCCAGCAGCTCGAATCCCAATAGCGGGGAGCTGTTTTTT. Amino acids: CASSSNPNSGELFF.

The V call is TRBV28, the J call TRBJ2-1, with TRBD1 matching 8 bases. Germline assignment: CDR1 MDHEN and CDR2 SYDVKM. This CDR3 region has 15 residues. Unmatched junction bases numbered 5, after V lost 6 bases and J lost 1 base. CDR3 loop: CASRNTGGSYNEQFF. The DNA for the CDR3 is TGTGCCAGCAGGAATACAGGGGGATCCTACAATGAGCAGTTCTTC.

A word on this clone: A much larger clone lies one base from this, so it may be a read error. V is TRBV5-1 and J is TRBJ2-5, with 9 bases that match TRBD1. This CDR3 is 18 amino acids long. J gave up 2 bases and V 1 base, and 12 bases lay outside the gene matches. Germline assignment: CDR1 SGHRS and CDR2 YFSETQ. The chain's CDR3 is CASSLLDNLGTGQETQYF. CDR3 in DNA: TGCGCCAGCAGCTTGTTAGACAACCTCGGGACAGGGCAAGAGACCCAGTACTTC.

CDR3: CASSEGLAESYEQYF. The CDR3 bases are TGTGCCAGCAGCGAAGGACTAGCGGAATCCTACGAGCAGTACTTC. The rearrangement uses TRBV5-4 and TRBJ2-7; 10 bases map to TRBD2. The V segment lost 4 bases and the J segment 1 base; nucleotides outside the gene matches: 5. Germline assignment: CDR1 SGHNT and CDR2 YYREEE (reference sequence). The CDR3 is made up of 15 amino acids.

The table lists this clone with many counts. This chain joins TRBV6-4 and TRBJ2-6; 8 nucleotides line up with TRBD2. Unmatched junction bases numbered 5, after V lost 8 bases and J lost 2 bases. Germline V gives CDR1 MRHNA, CDR2 SNTAGT. The CDR3 has 15 amino acids. In DNA, the CDR3 is TGTGCCAGCGCAGCGGGAGCTGCTGGGGCCAACGTCCTGACTTTC. It specifies CASAAGAAGANVLTF.

In DNA, the CDR3 is TGTGCCACTCGACCTTACTTCGTGGGCGAGCAGTACTTC. Translation: CATRPYFVGEQYF. J is TRBJ2-7 and V is TRBV2; D not certain. The CDR3 has 13 amino acids. Trimming pared 10 bases from V and 6 bases from J, leaving 19 bases between. Germline V gene lookup returns CDR1 SNHLY and CDR2 FYNNEI.